The entry below describes one T cell receptor (beta chain). The method was immunoSEQ multiplex PCR; TCRdb's version includes in-frame clones alone and lacks a portion of them. The sample shows around 300,000 clones, approximately 86% of them seen only once. CDR3 length equals 16 residues. The V segment lost 3 bases and the J segment 4 bases; nucleotides outside the gene matches: 9. The germline gives CDR1 ENHRY, CDR2 SYGVKD. This sample stems from a study of blood T cell repertoires in COVID-19. As for the study in general: Sites in the United States, Italy and Spain provided acute and convalescent COVID-19 samples. Sample material is recorded as cDNA or gDNA derived from T cells, B-cell-depleted T cells, or PBMCs.

This sequence originates from a woman aged 30 to 39 who had recovered from COVID-19. The source material was peripheral blood. The V gene is TRBV10-3, the J gene TRBJ1-5; 7 positions match TRBD1. In DNA form, the CDR3 reads TGTGCCATCAGTGACGGTATTGCGACAGGGAATCAGCCCCAGCATTTT. It codes for CAISDGIATGNQPQHF.